This T cell receptor (beta chain) appears in the sequencing data of a study of cytomegalovirus exposure and HLA in healthy donors. This clone was detected only once. Looked up from germline, CDR1 is LNHDA and CDR2 is SQIVND (reference sequence). V was clipped by 5 bases and J by 4 bases, with 15 bases between them. There are 14 residues in the CDR3. Researchers ran the PCR with 60 Vbeta and 13 Jbeta primers. The protocol was immunoSEQ multiplex PCR, while the TCRdb copy is restricted to in-frame clones and leaves out a portion. This sample yields 200,000 to 250,000 clones, of which approximately 80% are seen a single time; 3% to 4% belongs to the top ten.

This TCR was recovered from a male donor in good health and CMV-seronegative. Source material: PBMCs. The genes are TRBV19 and TRBJ2-7; tentative D call: TRBD1 (5 bases). The CDR3 here is CASSPTGLTYEQYF. The DNA of the CDR3 is TGTGCCAGTAGTCCCACAGGATTGACGTACGAGCAGTACTTC. Full variable domain (outside the CDR3, taken from reference TRBV19 and TRBJ2-7): DGGITQSPKYLFRKEGQNVTLSCEQNLNHDAMYWYRQDPGQGLRLIYYSQIVNDFQKGDIAEGYSVSREKKESFPLTVTSAQKNPTAFYLCASSPTGLTYEQYFGPGTRLTVT.